The 27 T cell receptor beta chains in this list originate from one sample, sequenced in a study of blood T cell repertoires in COVID-19. The protocol was immunoSEQ multiplex PCR, while the TCRdb copy is restricted to in-frame clones and leaves out a portion. The sample records around 110,000 clones, under 85% being singletons. Sequencing was carried out using peripheral blood. These receptors were obtained from a woman between 55 and 75 years old with acute or convalescent COVID-19.

The V gene is TRBV5-1, the J gene TRBJ1-3; TRBD1 matches 7 bases. Germline V lookup: CDR1 SGHRS, CDR2 YFSETQ. The CDR3 consists of 17 residues. J lost 0 bases, V lost 0 bases, and 6 bases had no gene match. The CDR3 bases are TGCGCCAGCAGCTTGGAGGGGACAGCAAACTCTGGAAACACCATATATTTT. It is translated as CASSLEGTANSGNTIYF.

The chain couples TRBV19 to TRBJ1-1; possibly TRBD1 for D (5 bases). The CDR3 extends over 13 amino acids. V was clipped by 4 bases and J by 1 base, with 7 bases between them. From germline, CDR1 is LNHDA and CDR2 SQIVND (reference sequence). The CDR3, as DNA: TGTGCCAGTAGTACAACAGGGAACACTGAAGCTTTCTTT. Its protein is CASSTTGNTEAFF. The variable domain in full, completed from reference TRBV19 and TRBJ1-1, reads DGGITQSPKYLFRKEGQNVTLSCEQNLNHDAMYWYRQDPGQGLRLIYYSQIVNDFQKGDIAEGYSVSREKKESFPLTVTSAQKNPTAFYLCASSTTGNTEAFFGQGTRLTVV.

V and J are TRBV28 and TRBJ1-5; tentative D call: TRBD1 (5 bases). CDR1 MDHEN and CDR2 SYDVKM come from the germline V gene. The CDR3 loop spans 12 amino acids. Between the trimmed V and J ends, which lost 7 bases and 7 bases, there was a span of 11 bases. The CDR3 protein is CASISGGQPQHF. The CDR3 DNA is TGTGCCAGCATTTCCGGGGGACAGCCCCAGCATTTT.

This clone has just a few counts. The chain carries TRBV29-1 and TRBJ2-7, with 8 bases that match TRBD1. The CDR3 loop spans 15 amino acids. The germline V gene has CDR1 SQVTM and CDR2 ANQGSEA. The J segment lost 2 bases and the V segment lost 0 bases, leaving 6 bases of the junction unmatched. CDR3 DNA: TGCAGCGTTGAAGAGTTGGGGACAGGAACCTACGAGCAGTACTTC. Its protein is CSVEELGTGTYEQYF.

The genes are TRBV5-5 and TRBJ1-1, with a tentative D call TRBD1 (5 bases). Germline lookup yields CDR1 SGHKS and CDR2 YYEKEE (reference sequence). V was clipped by 0 bases and J by 5 bases, with 17 bases between them. There are 16 residues in the CDR3. CDR3 in DNA: TGTGCCAGCAGCTTGGTGGGGCGGGGTGGAGGAACTGAAGCTTTCTTT. This gives the protein CASSLVGRGGGTEAFF.

The J gene is TRBJ2-1, the V gene TRBV11-1, with TRBD2 matching over 7 bases. V shed 5 bases and J 6 bases; nucleotides not matched to a gene: 10. Germline CDR1 is SGHAT and CDR2 is FQDESV (reference sequence). The CDR3 covers 15 residues. CDR3 sequence reads: CASSQSQRGFNEQFF. DNA of the CDR3: TGTGCCAGCAGCCAATCTCAGCGGGGTTTCAATGAGCAGTTCTTC. Full variable domain (rest looked up from reference TRBV11-1 and TRBJ2-1): EAEVAQSPRYKITEKSQAVAFWCDPISGHATLYWYRQILGQGPELLVQFQDESVVDDSQLPKDRFSAERLKGVDSTLKIQPAELGDSAMYLCASSQSQRGFNEQFFGPGTRLTVL.

There are a few counts of this clone. The rearrangement joins TRBV2 to TRBJ1-4; maybe TRBD1 (6 bases). Between the trimmed V and J ends, which lost 8 bases and 11 bases, there was a span of 21 bases. This CDR3 is built from 14 residues. In germline, CDR1 is SNHLY, CDR2 FYNNEI. This chain's CDR3 is CASGVRGFSLKLFF. CDR3 in DNA: TGTGCCAGCGGTGTCAGGGGCTTTTCTTTGAAACTGTTTTTT.

The V gene is TRBV18, the J gene TRBJ1-5; 11 nucleotides agree with TRBD1. From germline, CDR1 is KGHSH and CDR2 LQKENI. The ends lost 6 bases at V and 5 bases at J; junction bases unmatched: 9. This CDR3 comprises 16 residues. This chain's CDR3 is CASSTAGTGGDQPQHF. As DNA, the CDR3 is TGTGCCAGCTCGACTGCCGGGACAGGGGGTGATCAGCCCCAGCATTTT.

The V gene is TRBV19, the J gene TRBJ2-2; 13 bases agree with TRBD2. CDR1 LNHDA and CDR2 SQIVND come from the germline V gene (reference sequence). The CDR3 loop spans 18 amino acids. J was trimmed by 6 bases and V by 5 bases; bases with no gene match: 12. The CDR3 region is CASSPSGLAGAIAGELFF. The CDR3 nucleotides are TGTGCCAGTAGTCCATCCGGACTAGCGGGAGCAATAGCCGGGGAGCTGTTTTTT.

The chain carries TRBV18 and TRBJ2-7; 11 bases line up with TRBD1. Germline V CDR1 and CDR2: KGHSH, LQKENI. The CDR3 spans 16 residues. J lost 6 bases, V lost 1 base, and 8 bases had no gene match. This CDR3 is CASSPRQDRGPGEQYF. As DNA, the CDR3 is TGTGCCAGCTCACCACGGCAGGACAGGGGGCCTGGCGAGCAGTACTTC.

This clone was seen once. The CDR3 bases are TGCAGCGTACTCCCGGGACTGAACAATGAGCAGTTCTTC. This sequence encodes CSVLPGLNNEQFF. This chain uses TRBV29-1 with TRBJ2-1, with a tentative D call TRBD2 (6 bases). The V gene's germline CDR1 is SQVTM and CDR2 ANQGSEA. V was shortened by 6 bases and J by 5 bases, with 14 bases between the two germline ends. There are 13 residues in the CDR3.

This chain links TRBV5-1 with TRBJ2-2, with 10 bases aligning to TRBD2. The CDR3 consists of 15 residues. CDR1 is SGHRS and CDR2 is YFSETQ in the germline V gene. Germline trimming cut 4 bases from V and 3 bases from J; bases unmatched to any gene: 3. The DNA for the CDR3 is TGCGCCAGCAGCCTCAGCGGGGGGGACACCGGGGAGCTGTTTTTT. Its translation is CASSLSGGDTGELFF.

The chain carries TRBV6-5 and TRBJ2-1; no definite D call. V was shortened by 2 bases and J by 7 bases, with 9 bases between the two germline ends. This CDR3 spans 13 amino acids. Germline values: CDR1 MNHEY, CDR2 SVGAGI. This CDR3 is CASSYRQRNEQFF. The CDR3 bases are TGTGCCAGCAGTTACAGGCAGAGGAATGAGCAGTTCTTC.

V and J are TRBV21-1 and TRBJ2-4; the table names TRBD2, a call not compared with the DNA. TRBV21-1 is tagged as a pseudogene. This CDR3 has 15 residues. The DNA of the CDR3 is TGTGCCAGCAGCAAAGGAGCTAGAGCCAAAAACATTCAGTACTTC. Translation gives CASSKGARAKNIQYF.

The V gene is TRBV7-2, the J gene TRBJ2-5; D unclear. Trimming cost V 4 bases and J 0 bases, with 15 bases left between them. This CDR3 comprises 16 residues. CDR1 and CDR2 (germline): SGHTA, FQGNSA. The DNA for the CDR3 is TGTGCCAGCAGCTCCGACGTGCCCACTAACCAAGAGACCCAGTACTTC. It codes for CASSSDVPTNQETQYF.

This CDR3 is CASRVDRDNEQFF. Here the CDR3 DNA reads TGTGCCAGTCGAGTCGACAGGGACAATGAGCAGTTCTTC. This rearrangement joins TRBV2 to TRBJ2-1, with 7 positions matching TRBD1. This CDR3 spans 13 amino acids. CDR1 and CDR2 (germline): SNHLY, FYNNEI. J gave up 5 bases and V 9 bases, and 7 bases lay outside the gene matches.

The rearrangement uses TRBV29-1 and TRBJ2-7; 8 bases align to TRBD1. This CDR3 is 12 amino acids long. Germline CDR1 reads SQVTM; CDR2 reads ANQGSEA. In DNA form, the CDR3 reads TGCACCACAGGGGGACTGGGCTGGGAGCAGTACTTC. Amino acid sequence: CTTGGLGWEQYF.

The genes are TRBV6-5 and TRBJ1-1; 7 nucleotides agree with TRBD1. This CDR3 has 14 amino acids. Trimming removed 8 bases from V and 2 bases from J; junction bases left unmatched: 8. CDR1 and CDR2 (germline): MNHEY, SVGAGI. CDR3 coding DNA: TGTGCCAGCCACCGCGGACAGGTCAACACTGAAGCTTTCTTT. Amino acids: CASHRGQVNTEAFF.

This sequence joins TRBV27 and TRBJ1-1, with D unresolved. In germline, CDR1 is MNHEY, CDR2 SMNVEV (reference sequence). The V and J ends lost 6 bases and 0 bases respectively, with 8 bases between them. There are 13 residues in the CDR3. The CDR3 bases are TGTGCCAGCAGCCTAACCATGAACACTGAAGCTTTCTTT. Its translation is CASSLTMNTEAFF.

The gene calls are TRBV19 and TRBJ1-1, with 8 bases fitting TRBD1. V trimming: 4 bases; J trimming: 5 bases; junction bases outside the gene matches: 6. Looked up from germline, CDR1 is LNHDA and CDR2 is SQIVND (reference sequence). The CDR3 has 14 residues. CDR3 protein: CASSRDRGRTEAFF. The DNA of the CDR3 is TGTGCCAGTAGTAGAGACAGGGGAAGGACTGAAGCTTTCTTT.

The rearrangement joins TRBV27 to TRBJ1-5; possibly TRBD1 for D (6 bases). Germline values: CDR1 MNHEY, CDR2 SMNVEV (reference sequence). Trimming shortened V by 5 bases and J by 0 bases, and 11 bases separated the two germline ends. The CDR3 loop spans 15 amino acids. The CDR3 bases are TGTGCCAGCAGTCCCCTACAGGGTAGCAATCAGCCCCAGCATTTT. This codes for CASSPLQGSNQPQHF.

The V call is TRBV11-2, the J call TRBJ1-2; 10 nucleotides line up with TRBD1. The CDR3 sequence is 16 residues long. V lost 6 bases and J lost 4; bases outside the gene matches: 11. Germline V gene data show CDR1 as SGHAT and CDR2 as FQNNGV. CDR3 residues: CASRPTGGRDSYGYTF. The CDR3 DNA reads as TGTGCCAGCAGACCGACAGGGGGCCGGGACAGCTATGGCTACACCTTC.

This clone came up once. This chain links TRBV7-8 with TRBJ2-1; 12 positions agree with TRBD2. The germline V gene has CDR1 SGHVS and CDR2 FQNEAQ. The CDR3 spans 15 residues. Trimming removed 1 base from V and 10 bases from J; junction bases left unmatched: 5. In DNA, the CDR3 is TGTGCCAGCAGCTTAGAGACTAGCGGGGGAGGCGAGCAGTTCTTC. Amino acids: CASSLETSGGGEQFF.

V gene TRBV10-1 combines with J gene TRBJ1-1, with TRBD1 identical over 7 bases. The CDR3 is 14 residues long. CDR1 and CDR2 (germline): WNHNN, SYGVQD (reference sequence). With 5 bases clipped from V and 1 base from J, the junction kept 4 bases outside the gene matches. The CDR3 region is CASSPGQTNTEAFF. DNA for the CDR3: TGCGCCAGCAGTCCGGGACAGACGAACACTGAAGCTTTCTTT.

The V and J genes are TRBV14 and TRBJ1-1; D is unresolved. Trimming removed 3 bases from V and 1 base from J, with 12 bases in between. Germline V lookup: CDR1 SGHDN, CDR2 FVKESK. CDR3 length: 15 amino acids. The CDR3 DNA sequence: TGTGCCAGCAGCCATATACGAGGATGGAACACTGAAGCTTTCTTT. This translates into CASSHIRGWNTEAFF.

The chain carries TRBV2 and TRBJ1-6, with 10 bases aligning to TRBD1. CDR3 length: 14 residues. CDR1 and CDR2 from the germline V gene are SNHLY and FYNNEI. V lost 6 bases to trimming and J lost 7 bases; unmatched junction nucleotides: 3. In DNA, the CDR3 is TGTGCCAGCAGCTTGACAGGGGGCAATTCACCCCTCCACTTT. It translates to CASSLTGGNSPLHF.

CDR3 residues: CASSPIETSGAYYIQFF. CDR3 nucleotides: TGTGCCAGCTCACCGATCGAGACTAGCGGGGCTTATTACATACAGTTCTTC. The genes are TRBV18 and TRBJ2-1, with 11 nucleotides matching TRBD2. V dropped 3 bases and J dropped 13; count of bases not matched to a gene: 17. Germline V gene lookup returns CDR1 KGHSH and CDR2 LQKENI. This CDR3 contains 17 residues. The variable domain in full, completed from reference TRBV18 and TRBJ2-1, reads NAGVMQNPRHLVRRRGQEARLRCSPMKGHSHVYWYRQLPEEGLKFMVYLQKENIIDESGMPKERFSAEFPKEGPSILRIQQVVRGDSAAYFCASSPIETSGAYYIQFFGPGTRLTVL.